These T cell receptor beta chains were read from a single sample in a study of blood T cells in healthy people across ages. TCRdb fed the 5' RACE reads into MiXCR, producing one record per CDR3 protein. The data hold 550,000 to 600,000 distinct CDR3 sequences, with about 25% observed a single time. Sequences were obtained from blood. Receptor source: a woman between 65 and 79 years old in good health. The CDR3 runs from the conserved cysteine through the conserved F or W. A D gene is named only where the DNA matches it firmly. The size of a clone is reported for some rows only, either as once, few or many, or as a class for expanded clones.

j_gene	v_gene	abundance	d_gene	CDR3aa	CDR3nt
TRBJ1-6	TRBV4-3	-	-	CASSQDSVGDTRSSPLHF	TGCGCCAGCAGCCAAGATTCAGTTGGGGACACTAGGTCCTCACCCCTCCACTTT
TRBJ1-2	TRBV19	once	-	CASSIEPRPNYGYTF	TGTGCCAGTAGTATAGAACCACGACCTAACTATGGCTACACCTTC
TRBJ1-1	TRBV3-1	few	TRBD1	CASSPQGDRGTEAFF	TGTGCCAGCAGCCCACAGGGGGACCGGGGCACTGAAGCTTTCTTT
TRBJ1-1	TRBV5-1	few	-	CASSQDRSNTEAFF	TGCGCCAGCAGCCAGGACAGATCGAACACTGAAGCTTTCTTT
TRBJ2-7	TRBV20-1	-	TRBD1	CSGTGQGAYEQYF	TGCAGTGGGACGGGACAGGGAGCCTACGAGCAGTACTTC
TRBJ2-7	TRBV27	-	TRBD2	CASSLGPSGDRYEQYF	TGTGCCAGCAGTTTAGGTCCTAGCGGGGACAGATACGAGCAGTACTTC
TRBJ1-2	TRBV7-2	-	-	CASSLAGGRGYTF	TGTGCCAGCAGCTTAGCGGGGGGTAGGGGCTACACCTTC
TRBJ2-3	TRBV4-1	few	-	CASSQAALGTDTQYF	TGCGCCAGCAGCCAAGCCGCCCTCGGCACAGATACGCAGTATTTT
TRBJ2-5	TRBV9	once	TRBD1	CASSRTGTSQETQYF	TGTGCCAGCAGCAGGACAGGGACCTCACAAGAGACCCAGTACTTC
TRBJ2-7	TRBV6-5	few	TRBD1	CASSYGGQSRYEQYF	TGTGCCAGCAGTTACGGGGGACAGTCTAGGTACGAGCAGTACTTC
TRBJ1-3	TRBV12-3/TRBV12-4	few	-	CASSSQGKTDTIYF	TGTGCCAGCAGTTCCCAGGGGAAGACGGACACCATATATTTT
TRBJ2-7	TRBV3-1	-	-	CASSHELLNEQYF	TGTGCCAGCAGCCACGAACTGCTTAACGAGCAGTACTTC
TRBJ1-4	TRBV5-5	-	TRBD1	CASSPRDRSEKLFF	TGTGCCAGCAGCCCCCGGGACAGGAGCGAAAAACTGTTTTTT
TRBJ2-1	TRBV6-1	once	-	CASSEQGSVSYNEQFF	TGTGCCAGCAGTGAACAGGGGTCTGTTTCCTACAATGAGCAGTTCTTC
TRBJ2-1	TRBV4-3	few	-	CASSQGTTEYNEQFF	TGCGCCAGCAGCCAAGGCACGACCGAATACAATGAGCAGTTCTTC
TRBJ1-2	TRBV24-1	few	-	CATSAGYGYTF	TGTGCCACCAGTGCGGGCTATGGCTACACCTTC
TRBJ1-4	TRBV5-5	-	-	CASSLAIGVSEEKLFF	TGTGCCAGCAGCTTGGCAATTGGGGTATCCGAGGAAAAACTGTTTTTT
TRBJ1-1	TRBV7-2	once	-	CASSPSRLAFF	TGTGCCAGCAGCCCTAGTAGGCTGGCTTTCTTT
TRBJ2-1	TRBV29-1	-	TRBD2	CSVRGGSYNEQFF	TGCAGCGTCCGGGGGGGCTCCTACAATGAGCAGTTCTTC
TRBJ1-4	TRBV19	-	TRBD1	CASRRQGGRTNEKLFF	TGTGCCAGCCGACGACAGGGGGGACGAACTAATGAAAAACTGTTTTTT
TRBJ1-2	TRBV6-5	-	-	CASSYSGTGGRVYGYTF	TGTGCCAGCAGTTACTCAGGGACCGGTGGAAGGGTATATGGCTACACCTTC
TRBJ2-3	TRBV20-1	-	TRBD2	CSVPGGRTSTDTQYF	TGCAGTGTCCCGGGGGGGCGAACTAGCACAGATACGCAGTATTTT
TRBJ1-6	TRBV11-2	-	-	CASSHYRAPNNSPLHF	TGTGCCAGCAGCCATTACCGGGCCCCAAATAATTCACCCCTCCACTTT
TRBJ2-5	TRBV12-3/TRBV12-4	few	-	CASSSHRLQETQYF	TGTGCCAGCAGTTCCCACAGGTTACAAGAGACCCAGTACTTC
TRBJ2-1	TRBV7-9	-	-	CASSLQGSLNEQFF	TGTGCCAGCAGCTTACAGGGGAGTTTGAATGAGCAGTTCTTC
TRBJ2-7	TRBV3-1	-	-	CANSRDRLGEQYF	TGTGCCAACAGCCGTGACAGGTTGGGCGAGCAGTACTTC
TRBJ2-5	TRBV7-2	many	-	CASSLGLFRETQYF	TGTGCCAGCAGCTTAGGACTTTTTCGGGAGACCCAGTACTTC
TRBJ1-1	TRBV18	-	-	CASSPDRHTEAFF	TGTGCCAGCTCACCAGACAGACACACTGAAGCTTTCTTT
TRBJ1-1	TRBV29-1	-	-	CSASQGFNTEAFF	TGCAGCGCAAGTCAGGGATTTAACACTGAAGCTTTCTTT
TRBJ2-7	TRBV7-2	-	-	CASSPSGYYEQYF	TGTGCCAGCAGCCCGAGCGGATACTACGAGCAGTACTTC
TRBJ2-7	TRBV10-3	few	-	CAIRQGSSGYEQYF	TGTGCCATCAGGCAGGGCTCCTCAGGGTACGAGCAGTACTTC
TRBJ2-7	TRBV3-1	few	-	CASSRDRLGEQYF	TGTGCCAGCAGCCGTGACAGGTTGGGCGAGCAGTACTTC
TRBJ2-7	TRBV6-2/TRBV6-3	-	-	CASSYSIMKPYF	TGTGCCAGCAGTTACTCGATCATGAAACCGTACTTC
TRBJ2-5	TRBV23-1	-	-	CASSIIGGKETQYF	TGCGCCAGCAGTATAATCGGGGGAAAAGAGACCCAGTACTTC
TRBJ2-3	TRBV29-1	-	-	CSVEDRMRGMGDTQYF	TGCAGCGTTGAAGATCGTATGAGGGGGATGGGAGATACGCAGTATTTT
TRBJ1-1	TRBV12-3/TRBV12-4	few	-	CASRFLSRDTEAFF	TGTGCCAGCAGATTCCTGTCGAGGGACACTGAAGCTTTCTTT
TRBJ2-7	TRBV20-1	-	TRBD2	CSAVLANEQYF	TGCAGTGCAGTACTAGCGAACGAGCAGTACTTC
TRBJ1-5	TRBV2	few	-	CASSPEGRGNQPQHF	TGTGCCAGCAGCCCCGAGGGTCGCGGCAATCAGCCCCAGCATTTT
TRBJ2-1	TRBV3-1	-	TRBD2	CASSHSGTSEQFF	TGTGCCAGCAGCCATTCCGGGACTAGCGAGCAGTTCTTC
TRBJ2-7	TRBV7-6	few	-	CASSTGTFTYEQYF	TGTGCCAGCAGCACCGGGACTTTTACCTACGAGCAGTACTTC
TRBJ2-6	TRBV12-3/TRBV12-4	few	-	CASSTDRRGKGANVLTF	TGTGCCAGCAGTACCGACCGCAGGGGAAAAGGGGCCAACGTCCTGACTTTC
TRBJ2-4	TRBV5-6	-	TRBD2	CASSSTSGEGQWDIQYF	TGTGCCAGCAGCTCTACTAGCGGGGAAGGCCAATGGGACATTCAGTACTTC
TRBJ1-1	TRBV4-1	few	-	CASSQERSWNTGAFF	TGCGCCAGCAGCCAAGAGAGATCTTGGAACACTGGAGCTTTCTTT
TRBJ2-7	TRBV7-2	-	TRBD1	CASSSAPGQGYEQYF	TGTGCCAGCAGCTCGGCACCGGGACAGGGCTACGAGCAGTACTTC
TRBJ1-1	TRBV3-1	-	-	CASSQDYGGGLGPEAFF	TGTGCCAGCAGCCAAGATTATGGGGGGGGGCTGGGCCCTGAAGCTTTCTTT
TRBJ2-7	TRBV12-3/TRBV12-4	few	TRBD1	CASSIQGARHEQYF	TGTGCCAGCAGTATACAGGGGGCGAGACACGAGCAGTACTTC
TRBJ2-1	TRBV15	-	-	CATSRLLGVNEQFF	TGTGCCACCAGCAGACTGTTAGGTGTCAATGAGCAGTTCTTC
TRBJ2-7	TRBV4-2	-	TRBD2	CASSPEREGYEQCF	TGTGCCAGCAGCCCTGAGCGGGAGGGCTACGAGCAGTGCTTC
TRBJ2-7	TRBV6-2/TRBV6-3	-	-	CASSAHGAYEQYF	TGTGCCAGCAGCGCCCACGGAGCCTACGAGCAGTACTTC
TRBJ2-5	TRBV20-1	-	-	CSARDPSAETQYF	TGCAGTGCTAGAGATCCTAGCGCGGAGACCCAGTACTTC
TRBJ1-5	TRBV7-8	few	-	CASSLARGRDQPQHF	TGTGCCAGCAGCTTAGCACGGGGGAGAGATCAGCCCCAGCATTTT
TRBJ1-2	TRBV20-1	few	-	CSARPPGLNYGYTF	TGCAGTGCTAGGCCCCCGGGACTAAACTATGGCTACACCTTC
TRBJ2-1	TRBV20-1	-	-	CSARAQAGGWSDNEQFF	TGCAGTGCTAGAGCCCAAGCAGGGGGGTGGTCTGACAATGAGCAGTTCTTC
TRBJ2-5	TRBV6-1	few	-	CATPADYPYQETQYF	TGTGCCACCCCCGCCGACTACCCGTACCAAGAGACCCAGTACTTC
TRBJ2-5	TRBV4-2	-	-	CASSRGVSGLQETQYF	TGTGCCAGCAGCCGAGGGGTTTCGGGGCTCCAAGAGACCCAGTACTTC
TRBJ2-7	TRBV11-2	-	-	CASSLAGDNYEQYF	TGTGCCAGCAGCTTAGCAGGAGACAACTACGAGCAGTACTTC
TRBJ2-2	TRBV6-1	-	-	CASTAPSPGELFF	TGTGCCAGCACCGCGCCTAGCCCCGGGGAGCTGTTTTTT
TRBJ2-5	TRBV20-1	-	-	CSARSGAETQYF	TGCAGTGCTAGATCCGGGGCGGAGACCCAGTACTTC
TRBJ2-1	TRBV2	-	TRBD2	CASSRLAGGINEQFF	TGTGCCAGCAGTCGACTAGCGGGGGGGATAAATGAGCAGTTCTTC